This TCR beta chain came from a study of control samples from healthy donors and cancer patients (dated by TCRdb to between 2020 and 2021). Regarding this clone: The antigen it binds to is not known.

CDR1 and CDR2 (MNHEY, SVGAGI) derive from the germline V gene. Reading from cysteine to phenylalanine, the CDR3 counts 13 amino acids. The DNA shown is the 39-base CDR3, in frame from base 1. Trimming takes 0 bases from V and 10 bases from J, and the germline ends sit 12 bases apart. Library prep was done by the immunoSEQ multiplex PCR assay. TCRdb took over this immuneACCESS table, retaining in-frame rearrangements with V and J assigned. Such tables are incomplete; in checked studies, under half of the missing clones stem from an unresolved V gene, and the remainder is unexplained. The table held for this sample gives 150,000 to 200,000 clones. About 2.2% of the sample goes to the ten largest clones.

The TCR was taken from a woman in her 30s in good health. The chain links TRBV6-5 with TRBJ1-1, and perhaps TRBD1 as D gene, on 5 matching bases. Sequenced material: blood. The CDR3 loop reads CASSYSNRLIAFF. The DNA sequence is as follows: TGTGCCAGCAGTTACTCTAACAGGCTGATAGCTTTCTTT.